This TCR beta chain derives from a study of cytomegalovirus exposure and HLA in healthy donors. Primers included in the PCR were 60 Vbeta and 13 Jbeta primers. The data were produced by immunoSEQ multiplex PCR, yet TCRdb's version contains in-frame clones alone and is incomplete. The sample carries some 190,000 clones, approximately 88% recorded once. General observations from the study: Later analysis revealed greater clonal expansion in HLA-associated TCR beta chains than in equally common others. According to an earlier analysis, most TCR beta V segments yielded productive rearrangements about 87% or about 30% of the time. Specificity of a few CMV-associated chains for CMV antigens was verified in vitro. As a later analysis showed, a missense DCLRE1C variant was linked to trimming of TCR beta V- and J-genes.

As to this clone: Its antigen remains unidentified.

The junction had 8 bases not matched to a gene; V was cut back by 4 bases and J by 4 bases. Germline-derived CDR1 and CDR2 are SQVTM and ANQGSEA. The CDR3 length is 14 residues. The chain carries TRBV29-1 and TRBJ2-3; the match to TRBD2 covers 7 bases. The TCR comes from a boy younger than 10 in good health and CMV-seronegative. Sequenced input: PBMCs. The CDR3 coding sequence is TGCAGCGTTGGGTGGGAGGGCCGGCCAGATACGCAGTATTTT. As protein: CSVGWEGRPDTQYF.